The clone carrying this TCR beta chain counts as medium-sized (0.01 to 0.1%). Antigen: not known. The data were taken from a study of metastatic and nonmetastatic thyroid tumors. Study-level background: Across blood and tumor or nodule tissue, repertoires from malignant and benign thyroid patients were compared with one another.

Study outcomes and limitations: According to reports, the diversity of TCR beta was significantly higher in malignant thyroid tumors than in benign nodules, and this held in both blood and tumor samples.

In the original workflow: A classifier for distant metastasis in papillary thyroid cancer was constructed using CDR3 differences observed across clinicopathological groups. TCRdb used MiXCR to call clones anew from the PCR reads. The V and J calls and clone size are TCRdb's, not the authors'. This repertoire shows 15,000 to 20,000 clones, around a third found once; its top ten account for approximately 17%. V lost 0 bases, J lost 4 bases, and 5 bases stayed unmatched. Germline lookup yields CDR1 SGHRS and CDR2 YFSETQ. This CDR3 region has 16 residues. Patients had received no treatment of any kind before thyroid surgery.

The genes are TRBV5-1 and TRBJ2-3; 10 nucleotides line up with TRBD2. Sequenced sample: tumor tissue. The sequence was collected from a female donor with papillary thyroid cancer or a benign thyroid nodule (not recorded which). Some clones in this sample may be carry-over from other donors' samples. CDR3 loop: CASSLASGSGSDTQYF. CDR3 nucleotide sequence: TGCGCCAGCAGCTTGGCTAGCGGGAGTGGGTCAGATACGCAGTATTTT.